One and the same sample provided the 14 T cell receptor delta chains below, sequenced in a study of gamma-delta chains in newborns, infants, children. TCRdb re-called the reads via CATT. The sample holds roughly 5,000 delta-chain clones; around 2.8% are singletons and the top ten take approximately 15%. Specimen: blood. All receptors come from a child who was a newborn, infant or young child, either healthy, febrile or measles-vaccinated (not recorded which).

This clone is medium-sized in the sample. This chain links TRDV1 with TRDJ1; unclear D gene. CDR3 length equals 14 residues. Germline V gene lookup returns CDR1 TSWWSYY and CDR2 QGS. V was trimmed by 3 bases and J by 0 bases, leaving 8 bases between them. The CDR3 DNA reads TGTGCTCTTGGGGACAACTACTACACCGATAAACTCATCTTT. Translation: CALGDNYYTDKLIF.

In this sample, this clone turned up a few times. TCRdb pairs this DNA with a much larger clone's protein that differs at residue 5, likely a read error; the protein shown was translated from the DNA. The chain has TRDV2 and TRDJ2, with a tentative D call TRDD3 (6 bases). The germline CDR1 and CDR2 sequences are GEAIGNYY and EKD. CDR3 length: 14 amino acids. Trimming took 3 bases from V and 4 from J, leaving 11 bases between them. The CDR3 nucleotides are TGTGCCTGTGACGTGGGGGGCCCGACAGCACAACTCTTCTTT. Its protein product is CACDVGGPTAQLFF.

This CDR3 reads CALGERSPSLTDKLIF. The CDR3 bases are TGTGCTCTTGGGGAACGGTCTCCCTCTCTTACCGATAAACTCATCTTT. This chain joins TRDV1 and TRDJ1, with D hard to call. CDR1 is TSWWSYY, CDR2 QGS, per germline. Trimming shortened V by 1 base and J by 2 bases, and 14 bases separated the two germline ends. This CDR3 spans 16 amino acids.

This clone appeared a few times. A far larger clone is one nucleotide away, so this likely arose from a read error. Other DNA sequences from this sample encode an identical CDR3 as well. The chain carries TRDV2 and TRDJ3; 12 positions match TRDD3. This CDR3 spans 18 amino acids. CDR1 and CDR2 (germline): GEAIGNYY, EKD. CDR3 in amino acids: CACDSTGGYSWDTRQMFF. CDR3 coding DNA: TGTGCCTGTGACAGTACTGGGGGATACTCCTGGGACACCCGACAGATGTTCTTC.

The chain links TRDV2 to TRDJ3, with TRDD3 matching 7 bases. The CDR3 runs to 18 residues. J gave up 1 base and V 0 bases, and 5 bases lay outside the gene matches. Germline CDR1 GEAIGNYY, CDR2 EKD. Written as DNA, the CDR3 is TGTGCCTGTGACACCGTACTGGGGATGTCCTGGGACACCCGACAGATGTTTTTC. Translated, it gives CACDTVLGMSWDTRQMFF.

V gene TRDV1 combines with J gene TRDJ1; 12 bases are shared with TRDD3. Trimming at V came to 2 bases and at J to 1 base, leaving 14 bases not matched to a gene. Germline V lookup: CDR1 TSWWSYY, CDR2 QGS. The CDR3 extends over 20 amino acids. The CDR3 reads CALGEVVGLGDTRGTDKLIF. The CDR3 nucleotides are TGTGCTCTTGGGGAAGTTGTGGGACTGGGGGATACCAGGGGCACCGATAAACTCATCTTT.

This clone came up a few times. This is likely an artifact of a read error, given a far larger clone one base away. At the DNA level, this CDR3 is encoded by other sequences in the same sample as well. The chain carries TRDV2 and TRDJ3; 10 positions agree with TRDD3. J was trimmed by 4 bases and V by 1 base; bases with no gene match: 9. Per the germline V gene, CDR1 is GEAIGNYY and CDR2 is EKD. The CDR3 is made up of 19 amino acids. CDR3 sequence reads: CACDTGGYPSSWDTRQMFF. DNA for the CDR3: TGTGCCTGTGACACTGGGGGATACCCCAGCTCTTGGGACACCCGACAGATGTTTTTC.

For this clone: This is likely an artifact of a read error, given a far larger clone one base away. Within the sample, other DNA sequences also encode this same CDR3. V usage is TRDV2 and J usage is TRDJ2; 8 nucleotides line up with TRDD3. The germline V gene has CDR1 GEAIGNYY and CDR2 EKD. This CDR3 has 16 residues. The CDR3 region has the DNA TGTGCCTGCGACACGGGAGGGATACGCGGGACAGCACAACTCTTCTTT. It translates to CACDTGGIRGTAQLFF.

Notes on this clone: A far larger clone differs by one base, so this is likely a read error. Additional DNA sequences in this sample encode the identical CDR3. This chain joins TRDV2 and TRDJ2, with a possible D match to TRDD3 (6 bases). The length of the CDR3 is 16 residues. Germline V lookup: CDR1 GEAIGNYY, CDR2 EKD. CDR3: CACDTGTLGTTAQLFF. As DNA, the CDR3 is TGTGCCTGTGACACCGGAACTCTGGGGACAACAGCACAACTCTTCTTC.

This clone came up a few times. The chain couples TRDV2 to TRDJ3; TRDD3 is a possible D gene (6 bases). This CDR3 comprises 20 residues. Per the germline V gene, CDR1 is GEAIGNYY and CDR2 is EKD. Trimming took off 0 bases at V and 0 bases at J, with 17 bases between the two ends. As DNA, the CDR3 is TGTGCCTGTGACACCGTGGGGGTCTCAACGAGCTCCTGGGACACCCGACAGATGTTTTTC. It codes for CACDTVGVSTSSWDTRQMFF.

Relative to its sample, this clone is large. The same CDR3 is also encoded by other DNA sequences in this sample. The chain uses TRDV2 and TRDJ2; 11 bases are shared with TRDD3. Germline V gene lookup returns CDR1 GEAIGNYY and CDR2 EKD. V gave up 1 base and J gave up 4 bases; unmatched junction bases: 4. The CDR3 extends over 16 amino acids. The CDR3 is CACDTSGGYGTAQLFF. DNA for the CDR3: TGTGCCTGTGACACAAGTGGGGGATACGGGACAGCACAACTCTTCTTT.

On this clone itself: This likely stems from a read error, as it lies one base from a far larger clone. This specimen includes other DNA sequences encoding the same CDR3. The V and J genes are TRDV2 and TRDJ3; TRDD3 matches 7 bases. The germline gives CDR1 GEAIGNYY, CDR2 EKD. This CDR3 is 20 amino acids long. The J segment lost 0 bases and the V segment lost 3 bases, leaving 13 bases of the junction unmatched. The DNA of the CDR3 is TGTGCCTGTGACTTCCGTACCGGGGGATCTAGCTCCTGGGACACCCGACAGATGTTTTTC. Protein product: CACDFRTGGSSSWDTRQMFF.

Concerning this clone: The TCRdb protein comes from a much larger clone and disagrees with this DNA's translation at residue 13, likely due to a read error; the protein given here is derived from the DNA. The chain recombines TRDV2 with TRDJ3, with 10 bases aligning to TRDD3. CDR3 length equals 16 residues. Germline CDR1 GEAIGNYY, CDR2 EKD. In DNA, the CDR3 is TGTGCCTGTGACGTACTGGGGGATTGGGACACCCGACTGATGTTTTTC. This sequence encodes CACDVLGDWDTRLMFF.

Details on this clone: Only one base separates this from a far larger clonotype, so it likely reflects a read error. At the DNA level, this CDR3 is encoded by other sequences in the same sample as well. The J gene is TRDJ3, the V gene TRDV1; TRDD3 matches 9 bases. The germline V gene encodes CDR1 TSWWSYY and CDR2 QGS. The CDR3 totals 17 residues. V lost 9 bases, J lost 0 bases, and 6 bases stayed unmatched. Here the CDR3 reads CALGYWGSSWDTRQMFF. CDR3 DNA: TGTGCTCTAGGGTACTGGGGGAGCTCCTGGGACACCCGACAGATGTTTTTC.